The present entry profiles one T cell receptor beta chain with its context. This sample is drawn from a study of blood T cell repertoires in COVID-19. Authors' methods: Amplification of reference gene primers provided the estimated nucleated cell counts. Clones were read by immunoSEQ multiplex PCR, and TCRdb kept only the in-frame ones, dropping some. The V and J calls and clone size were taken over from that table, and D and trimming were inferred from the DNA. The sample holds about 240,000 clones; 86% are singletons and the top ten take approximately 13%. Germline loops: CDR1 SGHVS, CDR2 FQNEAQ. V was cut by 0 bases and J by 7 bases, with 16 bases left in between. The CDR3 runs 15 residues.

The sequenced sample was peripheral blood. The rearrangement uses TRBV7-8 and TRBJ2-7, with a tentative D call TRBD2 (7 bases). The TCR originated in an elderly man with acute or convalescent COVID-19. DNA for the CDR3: TGTGCCAGCAGCTTAGCGGGGCGGGGGCGGGGGGAGCAGTACTTC. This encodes CASSLAGRGRGEQYF.